A selection of T cell receptor beta chains follows, all from one sample in a study of cytomegalovirus exposure and HLA in healthy donors. Generated by immunoSEQ multiplex PCR, the TCRdb table keeps only in-frame clones and is missing some. This sample has 100,000 or so clones, with around 86% found just once. Sequencing used PBMCs. These receptors all stem from a man aged 25-40 years in good health and CMV-seropositive. Each CDR3 is given with its conserved first and last residue.

V gene,CDR3 protein
TRBV7-8,CASSTSGGIYNEQFF
TRBV5-5,CASRKLHSSDEQYF
TRBV5-6,CASSLRGLLYEQYF
TRBV5-6,CASSLKTGGSSYNSPLHF
TRBV7-6,CASSPLAPEQYF
TRBV5-4,CASSSGLAGEISTDTQYF
TRBV30,CAWRGGDWDEKLFF
TRBV6-1,CASSGYRQGNQPQHF
TRBV7-9,CASSLSRVLNSPLHF
TRBV27,CASSPDSYSNQPQHF
TRBV10-3,CAISESGGQGRYSYEQYF
TRBV5-4,CASSGGQNTEAFF
TRBV5-6,CASSSGINEKLFF
TRBV19,CASSIPPERLSGYTF
TRBV7-2,CASSPDRVRDIQYF
TRBV5-6,CASSLGANSGNTIYF
TRBV5-4,CASSFQTGSRNEQFF
TRBV4-2,CASSQYRDRGLDNSPLHF
TRBV18,CASSPAGTGNTIYF
TRBV19,CASSIDERGRDTQYF
TRBV15,CATSAASSYEQYF
TRBV10-3,CAISEMGGVSNQPQHF
TRBV14,CASSQGTGTEAFF
TRBV7-2,CASSLARGQHQPQHF
TRBV7-2,CASSFTRYEQYF